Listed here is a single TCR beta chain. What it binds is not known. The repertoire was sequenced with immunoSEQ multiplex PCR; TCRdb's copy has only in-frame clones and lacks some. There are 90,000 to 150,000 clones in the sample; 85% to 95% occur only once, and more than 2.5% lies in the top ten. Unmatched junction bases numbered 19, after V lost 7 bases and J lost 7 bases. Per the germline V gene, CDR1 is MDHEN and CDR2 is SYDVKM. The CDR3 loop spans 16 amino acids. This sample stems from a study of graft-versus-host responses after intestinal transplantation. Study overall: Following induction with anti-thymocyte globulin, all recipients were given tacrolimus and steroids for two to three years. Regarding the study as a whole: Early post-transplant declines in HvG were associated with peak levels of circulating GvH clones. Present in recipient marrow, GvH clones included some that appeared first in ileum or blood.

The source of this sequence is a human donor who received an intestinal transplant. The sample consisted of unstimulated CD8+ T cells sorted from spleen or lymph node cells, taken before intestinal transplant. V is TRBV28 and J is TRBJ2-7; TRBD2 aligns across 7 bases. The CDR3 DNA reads TGTGCCAGCACCTTGCCAATGACTAGCTACCCCCCTGAGCAGTACTTC. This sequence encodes CASTLPMTSYPPEQYF.